This T cell receptor (beta chain) stems from a study of blood T cell repertoires in COVID-19. Study-level background: The cDNA or gDNA used as material had been derived from T cells, B-cell-depleted T cells, or PBMCs.

The assay was immunoSEQ multiplex PCR, and TCRdb's table has in-frame clones only and misses some. The sample carries approximately 220,000 clones, just under 90% recorded once. Sequenced material: PBMCs or T cells enriched from blood (not recorded which). This clonotype was obtained from a woman under 40 with acute COVID-19.

CDR3: CASRSDRTGGYTF. The CDR3 nucleotides are TGTGCCAGCAGATCCGACAGGACGGGTGGCTACACCTTC. The V gene is TRBV13, the J gene TRBJ1-2, with a weak D call TRBD1 (6 bases). Looked up from germline, CDR1 is PRHDT and CDR2 is FYEKMQ (reference sequence). V dropped 6 bases and J dropped 7 bases, with 15 bases sitting between them. The CDR3 length is 13 residues.